This T cell receptor (beta chain) was observed in a study of post-analysis software for immune sequencing data. Study-level background: Recorded disease courses covered relapsing-remitting, secondary progressive and progressive-relapsing multiple sclerosis. Some patients had no subtype annotation.

Points from the study as a whole: Multiple sclerosis patients showed significantly lower normalized Chao1 diversity than controls did. Patients carried roughly five TRBV segments more frequently than controls did, and TRBV5-6, TRBV5-1 and TRBV20-1 were among them. Same-batch preparations were strongly co-clustered by F measure.

Worth noting for this clonotype: Its antigen is undetermined.

Presence of unique molecular identifiers characterized the TCR beta cDNA libraries. Input of about 1 to 11 million T cells yielded approximately 500,000 cDNA molecules. MiXCR, applied by TCRdb to the PCR reads, yields one record per CDR3 protein. The sample has 750,000 to 950,000 distinct CDR3 sequences, approximately 53% seen once; the top ten hold around 4.5%. CDR1 SGHRS and CDR2 YFSETQ come from the germline V gene. CDR3 size: 14 residues. The sequenced material came from blood. This TCR derives from a girl between 10 and 17 years old with multiple sclerosis. The chain links TRBV5-1 to TRBJ2-5; D gene unclear. The J call may be wrong; the DNA end is better matched by TRBJ2-7. CDR3 DNA sequence: TGCGCCAGCAGCGGGAACGAGGTCCGCTACGAGCAGTACTTC. Amino acid sequence: CASSGNEVRYEQYF.